This T cell receptor beta chain was captured in a study of blood T cell repertoires in COVID-19. Germline CDR1 is SEHNR and CDR2 is FQNEAQ (reference sequence). This CDR3 contains 16 residues. Trimming cost V 1 base and J 8 bases, with 15 bases left between them. In this sample, this clone turned up once. The assay was immunoSEQ multiplex PCR, and TCRdb's table has in-frame clones only and misses some. The sample has 200,000 to 250,000 clones; 86% are singletons. The source of this sequence is a man older than 75 with acute or convalescent COVID-19. The sequenced sample was peripheral blood. The rearrangement uses TRBV7-9 and TRBJ1-6; a possible D gene is TRBD1 (6 bases). In DNA form, the CDR3 reads TGTGCCAGCAGCTTAGGGAACAGGGTCCCTTATTCACCCCTCCACTTT. This sequence encodes CASSLGNRVPYSPLHF.